Detailed here is one TCR beta chain. Its antigen is currently unknown. It was second doses at about 4 or about 12 weeks that were pooled. These data originate in a study of T cell responses to AZD1222 COVID-19 vaccine. Study-level results: Two AZD1222 doses significantly raised spike-specific TCR breadth and depth over controls. Spike-wide coverage was observed for vaccine-associated CD4 TCRs, with dominant responses at 160-218 and 743-854. Baseline serostatus was positive in only six AZD1222 recipients.

Libraries were prepared by immunoSEQ multiplex PCR; TCRdb keeps only in-frame clonotypes and omits some of them. The table lists under 150,000 clones, 90% of them singletons. With 2 bases clipped from V and 2 bases from J, the junction kept 8 bases outside the gene matches. The CDR3 is made up of 16 amino acids. Germline CDR1 reads MNHEY; CDR2 reads SVGEGT. This sample comprised peripheral blood, obtained 28 days after the second AZD1222 dose. This sequence was found in an adult who received the AZD1222 COVID-19 vaccine. The gene calls are TRBV6-2 or TRBV6-3 and TRBJ1-1, with 7 positions matching TRBD1. The CDR3 nucleotides are TGTGCCAGCAGTTACGACAGGGTGAAAATCAACACTGAAGCTTTCTTT. Translated: CASSYDRVKINTEAFF.